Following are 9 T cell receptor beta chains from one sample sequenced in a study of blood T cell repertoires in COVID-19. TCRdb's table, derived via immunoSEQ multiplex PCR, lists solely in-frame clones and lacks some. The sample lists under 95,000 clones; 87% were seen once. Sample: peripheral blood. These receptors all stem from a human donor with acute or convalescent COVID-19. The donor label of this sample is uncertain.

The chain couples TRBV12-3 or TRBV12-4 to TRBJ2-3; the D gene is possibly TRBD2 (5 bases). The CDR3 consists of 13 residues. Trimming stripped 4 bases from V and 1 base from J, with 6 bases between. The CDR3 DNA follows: TGTGCCAGCAGTTGGGGAGGCACAGATACGCAGTATTTT. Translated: CASSWGGTDTQYF.

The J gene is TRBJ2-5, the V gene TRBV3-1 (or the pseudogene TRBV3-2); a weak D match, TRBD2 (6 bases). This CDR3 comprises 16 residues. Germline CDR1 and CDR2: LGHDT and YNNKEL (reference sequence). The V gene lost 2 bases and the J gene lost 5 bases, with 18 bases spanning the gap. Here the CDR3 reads CASSQRVAVVLETQYF. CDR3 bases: TGTGCCAGCAGCCAACGGGTAGCGGTAGTGTTGGAGACCCAGTACTTC.

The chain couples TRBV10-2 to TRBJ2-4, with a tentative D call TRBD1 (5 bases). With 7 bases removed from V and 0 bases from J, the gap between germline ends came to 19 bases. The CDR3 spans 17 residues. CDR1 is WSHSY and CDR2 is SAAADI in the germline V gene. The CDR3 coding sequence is TGCGCCAGCACCCCCCTGACAGCAAACCGAGCCAAAAACATTCAGTACTTC. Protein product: CASTPLTANRAKNIQYF.

The CDR3 reads CASSRDRQGHEQYF. Here the CDR3 DNA reads TGTGCCAGCAGCCGAGACAGGCAAGGACACGAGCAGTACTTC. V usage is TRBV7-8 and J usage is TRBJ2-7; D possibly corresponds to TRBD1 (6 bases). V lost 5 bases, J lost 5 bases, and 16 bases lay in between. The CDR3 is 14 residues long. The germline V gene encodes CDR1 SGHVS and CDR2 FQNEAQ.

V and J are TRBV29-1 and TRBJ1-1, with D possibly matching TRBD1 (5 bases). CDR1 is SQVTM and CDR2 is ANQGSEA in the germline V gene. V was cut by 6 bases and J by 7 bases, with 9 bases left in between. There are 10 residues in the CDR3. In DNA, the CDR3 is TGCAGCGTGAGACAGCTTGAAGCTTTCTTT. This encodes CSVRQLEAFF.

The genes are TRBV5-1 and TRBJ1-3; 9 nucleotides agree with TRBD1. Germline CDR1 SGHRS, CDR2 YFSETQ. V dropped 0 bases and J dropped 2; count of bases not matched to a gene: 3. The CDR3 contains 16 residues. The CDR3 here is CASSLGGQGTGNTIYF. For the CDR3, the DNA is TGCGCCAGCAGCTTGGGGGGACAGGGAACTGGAAACACCATATATTTT. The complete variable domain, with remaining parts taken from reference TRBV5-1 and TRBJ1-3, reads KAGVTQTPRYLIKTRGQQVTLSCSPISGHRSVSWYQQTPGQGLQFLFEYFSETQRNKGNFPGRFSGRQFSNSRSEMNVSTLELGDSALYLCASSLGGQGTGNTIYFGEGSWLTVV.

The DNA for the CDR3 is TGTGCCAGTAGTATTACAGGGGGTAGGTTAGATCAGCCCCAGCATTTT. Translated, it gives CASSITGGRLDQPQHF. The chain is built from TRBV19 and TRBJ1-5, with TRBD1 matching 8 bases. CDR3 length: 16 amino acids. The trim removed 3 bases at V and 5 bases at J, leaving 9 bases unmatched. CDR1 and CDR2 (germline): LNHDA, SQIVND (reference sequence).

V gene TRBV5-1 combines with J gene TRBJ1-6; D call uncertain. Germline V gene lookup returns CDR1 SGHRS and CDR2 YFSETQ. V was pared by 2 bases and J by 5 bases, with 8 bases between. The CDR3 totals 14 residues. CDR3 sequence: CASSFSGDNSPLHF. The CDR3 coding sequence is TGCGCCAGCAGCTTCTCCGGGGATAATTCACCCCTCCACTTT.

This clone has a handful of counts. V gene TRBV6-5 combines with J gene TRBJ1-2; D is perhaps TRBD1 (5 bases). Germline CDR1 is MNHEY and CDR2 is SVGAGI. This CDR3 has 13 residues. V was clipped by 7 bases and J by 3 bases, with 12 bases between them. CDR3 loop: CASTPGGYYGYTF. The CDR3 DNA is TGTGCCAGCACCCCGGGGGGGTACTATGGCTACACCTTC.